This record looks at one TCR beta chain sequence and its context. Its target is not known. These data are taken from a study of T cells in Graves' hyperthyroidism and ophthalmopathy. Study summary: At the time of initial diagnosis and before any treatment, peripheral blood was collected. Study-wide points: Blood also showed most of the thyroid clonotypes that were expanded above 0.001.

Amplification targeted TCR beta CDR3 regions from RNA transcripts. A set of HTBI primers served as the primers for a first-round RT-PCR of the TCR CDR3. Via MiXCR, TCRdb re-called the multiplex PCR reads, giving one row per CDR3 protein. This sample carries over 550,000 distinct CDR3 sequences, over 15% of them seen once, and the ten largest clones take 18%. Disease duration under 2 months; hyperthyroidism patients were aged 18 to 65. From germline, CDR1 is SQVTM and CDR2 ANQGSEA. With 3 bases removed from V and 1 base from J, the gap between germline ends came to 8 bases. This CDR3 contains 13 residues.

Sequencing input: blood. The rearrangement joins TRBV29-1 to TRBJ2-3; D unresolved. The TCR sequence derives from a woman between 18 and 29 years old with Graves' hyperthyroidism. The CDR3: CSVDRDRTDTQYF. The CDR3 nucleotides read TGCAGCGTTGACAGAGACCGCACAGATACGCAGTATTTT.